The 5 T cell receptor beta chains in this list originate from one sample, sequenced in a study of tumor and adjacent non-tumor tissue in lung cancer. No cell sorting was done before RNA was extracted from the tissue. Distant lung tissue was collected more than 3 cm away from the tumor edge. A modified ARM-PCR protocol with three rounds of nested PCR amplified TCRbeta. TCRdb fed the multiplex PCR reads into MiXCR, producing one record per CDR3 protein. The sample comprises 45,000 to 65,000 distinct CDR3 sequences, around three quarters of which are singletons, and about 23% rests with the top ten. Input material: distant non-tumor lung tissue. These receptors were obtained from a woman aged 55-75 years with non-small cell lung cancer.

The V and J genes are TRBV6-5 and TRBJ2-5; 7 positions agree with TRBD1. The germline CDR1 and CDR2 sequences are MNHEY and SVGAGI. The CDR3 consists of 14 residues. The V and J ends lost 5 bases and 9 bases, in that order; junction bases with no gene match: 12. CDR3 residues: CASSQTGRQKAQYF. In nucleotides, the CDR3 is TGTGCCAGCAGTCAGACAGGGCGTCAAAAGGCCCAGTACTTC.

Notes on this clonotype: This may be a read error, as it is one base from a much larger clone. V and J are TRBV12-3 or TRBV12-4 and TRBJ2-2, with TRBD2 identical over 8 bases. CDR3 length: 16 amino acids. CDR3: CASSFSGGRDTEELFF. The DNA of the CDR3 is TGTGCCAGCAGTTTTTCGGGGGGGAGAGACACCGAGGAGCTGTTTTTT.

This clonotype was detected many times. The chain combines TRBV16 with TRBJ2-7; 9 bases agree with TRBD2. The V segment lost 0 bases and the J segment 6 bases; nucleotides outside the gene matches: 3. Germline V gene data show CDR1 as KGHSY and CDR2 as FQNENV. CDR3 length: 14 residues. The CDR3 nucleotides read TGTGCCAGCAGCCAATCGGGACTAGCCAGCGAGCAGTACTTC. Its protein product is CASSQSGLASEQYF.

A word on this clonotype: Given a much more abundant clone one base away, this may be a read error. The chain recombines TRBV28 with TRBJ2-3; D not certain. CDR3 length: 14 residues. Between the trimmed V and J ends, which lost 1 base and 6 bases, there was a span of 11 bases. Germline values: CDR1 MDHEN, CDR2 SYDVKM. The CDR3 reads CASSLSSPMDTQYF. The CDR3 DNA reads TGTGCCAGCAGTTTATCATCCCCCATGGATACGCAGTATTTT.

V and J are TRBV29-1 and TRBJ2-3, with D possibly matching TRBD2 (6 bases). Germline CDR1 and CDR2: SQVTM and ANQGSEA. Trimming stripped 2 bases from V and 7 bases from J, with 22 bases between. The CDR3 contains 16 residues. CDR3 sequence (DNA): TGCAGCGTTGAAACGCCTAGGAGGAGGGCCCCATATACGCAGTATTTT. The encoded protein is CSVETPRRRAPYTQYF.